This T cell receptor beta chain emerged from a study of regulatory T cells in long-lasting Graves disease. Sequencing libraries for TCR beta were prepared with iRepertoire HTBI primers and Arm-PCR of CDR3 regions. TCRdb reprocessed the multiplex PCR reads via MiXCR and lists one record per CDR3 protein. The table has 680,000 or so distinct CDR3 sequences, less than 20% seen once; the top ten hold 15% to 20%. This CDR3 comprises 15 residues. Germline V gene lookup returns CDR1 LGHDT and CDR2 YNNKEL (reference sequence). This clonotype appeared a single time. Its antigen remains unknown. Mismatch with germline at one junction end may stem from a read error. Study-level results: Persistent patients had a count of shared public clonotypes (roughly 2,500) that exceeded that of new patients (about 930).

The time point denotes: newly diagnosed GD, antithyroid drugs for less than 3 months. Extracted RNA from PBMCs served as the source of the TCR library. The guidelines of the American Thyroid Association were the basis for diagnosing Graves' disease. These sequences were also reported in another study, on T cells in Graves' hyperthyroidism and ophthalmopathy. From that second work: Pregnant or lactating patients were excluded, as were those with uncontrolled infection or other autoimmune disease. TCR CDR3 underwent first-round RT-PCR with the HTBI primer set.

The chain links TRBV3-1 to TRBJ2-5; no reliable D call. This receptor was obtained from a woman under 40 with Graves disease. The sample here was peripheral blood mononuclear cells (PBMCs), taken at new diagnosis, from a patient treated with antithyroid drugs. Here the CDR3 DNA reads TGTGTCAGCAGCCAAGCCCGCAGGAAGGGAGAGACCCAGTACTTC. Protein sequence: CVSSQARRKGETQYF.